The table lists the clone carrying this T cell receptor (beta chain) with a few counts. Trimming stripped 1 base from V and 2 bases from J, with 14 bases between. The CDR3 is made up of 16 amino acids. The germline V gene has CDR1 LGHDT and CDR2 YNNKEL (reference sequence). TCRdb fed the 5' RACE reads into MiXCR, producing one record per CDR3 protein. The table shows some 600,000 distinct CDR3 sequences, with roughly a sixth occurring only once. These data come from a study of T cells after yellow fever vaccination. The sample in question was PBMCs, obtained 4 to 6 days after the first yellow fever vaccination. The TCR comes from a man aged 18 to 35 who received the YFV17D yellow fever vaccine. V usage is TRBV3-1 and J usage is TRBJ2-5; tentative D call: TRBD1 (6 bases). The CDR3 nucleotides read TGTGCCAGCAGCCAAGTCCTCGGGGACACGCAAGAGACCCAGTACTTC. Encoded protein: CASSQVLGDTQETQYF.